This TCR beta chain was observed in a study of PD-1 blockade in classical Hodgkin lymphoma. Study-wide results and caveats: Patients with an early start, nivolumab under 1 year after ASCT, were excluded. The study reported lower baseline TCR diversity in newly diagnosed patients than in healthy donors. Causes of the repertoire differences remain undefined, possibly disease activity or prior therapy.

The V gene's germline CDR1 is MNHEY and CDR2 SMNVEV (reference sequence). Trimming shortened V by 5 bases and J by 0 bases, and 12 bases separated the two germline ends. The CDR3 is made up of 15 amino acids. Every patient was affected by relapse after autologous stem cell transplantation, while exposure to brentuximab vedotin was not uniform. Worth noting for this clone: Its matching antigen is unknown.

Sequenced by immunoSEQ multiplex PCR; TCRdb stores in-frame clones only, minus some. The sample records about 61,000 clones, 85% to 90% being singletons. The material sequenced was peripheral blood mononuclear cells (PBMCs), taken at baseline. The sequence was obtained from a human donor with classical Hodgkin lymphoma. The chain has TRBV27 and TRBJ2-3; D uncertain. In DNA, the CDR3 is TGTGCCAGCAGTCGTCCGGGCTACAGCACAGATACGCAGTATTTT. Its protein product is CASSRPGYSTDTQYF.